This TCR beta chain derives from a study of shared clonotypes between healthy human individuals. Measured with immunoSEQ multiplex PCR; TCRdb has only the in-frame clones, and not every one. The sample lists about 2,100,000 clones, about 93% occurring once. Positive CCR7 selection of CD45RO-negative cells yielded the naive CD8 cells, and terminally differentiated effector memory CD45RA+ cells were excluded. In germline, CDR1 is SEHNR, CDR2 FQNEAQ (reference sequence). The CDR3 is 17 residues long. Germline trimming cut 5 bases from V and 3 bases from J; bases unmatched to any gene: 13. The genes are TRBV7-9 and TRBJ2-7; 10 bases align to TRBD2. The sample was naive CD8+ T cells from PBMCs. This TCR derives from a man between 18 and 35 years old in good health. Some clones in this sample may be carry-over from other donors' samples. The CDR3 here is CASSPSSRASGSYEQYF. The CDR3 DNA is TGTGCCAGCAGCCCTTCGTCCCGGGCTAGCGGGAGCTACGAGCAGTACTTC.